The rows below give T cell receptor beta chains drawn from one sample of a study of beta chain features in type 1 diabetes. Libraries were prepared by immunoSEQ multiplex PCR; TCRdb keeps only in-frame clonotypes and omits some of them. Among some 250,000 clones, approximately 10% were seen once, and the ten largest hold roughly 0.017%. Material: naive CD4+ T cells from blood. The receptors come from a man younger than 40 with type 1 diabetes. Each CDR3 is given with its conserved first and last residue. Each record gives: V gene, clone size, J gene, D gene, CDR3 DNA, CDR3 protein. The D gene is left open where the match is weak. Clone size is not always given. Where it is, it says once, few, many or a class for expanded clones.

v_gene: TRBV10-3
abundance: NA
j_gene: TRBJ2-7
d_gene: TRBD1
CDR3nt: TGTGCCATCCGGGACAGCTCCTACGAGCAGTACTTC
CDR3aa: CAIRDSSYEQYF

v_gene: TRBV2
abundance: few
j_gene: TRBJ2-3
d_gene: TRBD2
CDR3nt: TGTGCCAGCGCTAGCGGTTCTAGCACAGATACGCAGTATTTT
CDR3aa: CASASGSSTDTQYF

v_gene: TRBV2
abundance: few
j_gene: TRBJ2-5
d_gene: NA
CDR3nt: TGTGCCAGCAGTGTAGGAGGGGGCGCGAAGACCCAGTACTTC
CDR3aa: CASSVGGGAKTQYF

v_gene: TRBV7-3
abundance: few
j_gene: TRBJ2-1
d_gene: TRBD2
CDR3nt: TGTGCCAGCAGCTCCTCGGGAGGAGCATACAATGAGCAGTTCTTC
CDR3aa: CASSSSGGAYNEQFF

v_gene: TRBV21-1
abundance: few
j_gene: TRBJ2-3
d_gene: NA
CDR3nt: TGTGCCAGCAGCTCACAGCGGGGGGCTACAGATACGCAGTATTTT
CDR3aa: CASSSQRGATDTQYF

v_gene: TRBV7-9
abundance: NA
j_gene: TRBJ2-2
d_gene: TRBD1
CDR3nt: TGTGCCAGCAGCTCCTCAGGGGGCCGCGGCACCGGGGAGCTGTTTTTT
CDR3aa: CASSSSGGRGTGELFF

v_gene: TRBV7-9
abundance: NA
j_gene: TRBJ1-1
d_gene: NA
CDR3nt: TGTGCCAGCAGCTCTTCATCCCTCTCGGTCGGTAACACTGAAGCTTTCTTT
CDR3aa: CASSSSSLSVGNTEAFF

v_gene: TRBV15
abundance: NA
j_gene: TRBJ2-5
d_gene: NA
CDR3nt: TGTGCCACCAGCAGAGAACGGGGGAGTGACTCGACCCAGTACTTC
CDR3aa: CATSRERGSDSTQYF

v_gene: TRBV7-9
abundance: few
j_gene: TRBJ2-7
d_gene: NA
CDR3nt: TGTGCCAGCAGCCAAACCGGACTCGGGAGCTCCTACGAGCAGTACTTC
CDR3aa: CASSQTGLGSSYEQYF

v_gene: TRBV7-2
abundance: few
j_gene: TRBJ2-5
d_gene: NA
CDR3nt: TGTGCCAGCAGCTTAGTGGGGGGTTTTCAAGAGACCCAGTACTTC
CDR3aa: CASSLVGGFQETQYF

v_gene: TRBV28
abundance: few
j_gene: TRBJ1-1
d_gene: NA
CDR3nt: TGTGCCAGCAGTCCGGGGGACTTAGGGAACACTGAAGCTTTCTTT
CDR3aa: CASSPGDLGNTEAFF

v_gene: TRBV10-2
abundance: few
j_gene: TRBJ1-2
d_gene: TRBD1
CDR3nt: TGCGCCAGCAGAGGGTCGACAGGGGGCTCTGGCTACACCTTC
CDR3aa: CASRGSTGGSGYTF

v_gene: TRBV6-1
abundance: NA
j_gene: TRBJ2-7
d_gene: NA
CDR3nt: TGTGCCAGTATGGACAAGTACGAGCAGTACTTC
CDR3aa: CASMDKYEQYF

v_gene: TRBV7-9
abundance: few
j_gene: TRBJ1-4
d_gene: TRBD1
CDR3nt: TGTGCCAGCAGCCCACAGGGGGGGAATGAAAAACTGTTTTTT
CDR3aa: CASSPQGGNEKLFF

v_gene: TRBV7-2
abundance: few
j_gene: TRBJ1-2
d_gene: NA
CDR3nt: TGTGCCAGCAGCTTCCGGACAGAGAACTATGGCTACACCTTC
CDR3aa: CASSFRTENYGYTF

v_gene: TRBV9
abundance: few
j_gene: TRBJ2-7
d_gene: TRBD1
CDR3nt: TGTGCCAGCAGCGTAGGGGACAGGGCCTACGAGCAGTACTTC
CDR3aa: CASSVGDRAYEQYF

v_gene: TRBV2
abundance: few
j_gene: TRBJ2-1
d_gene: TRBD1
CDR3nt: TGTGCCAGCGGACCCGACAGGGGGCGCGGGTATGAGCAGTTCTTC
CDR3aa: CASGPDRGRGYEQFF

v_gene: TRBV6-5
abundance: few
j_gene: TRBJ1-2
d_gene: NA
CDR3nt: TGTGCCAGCAGTTACTCGTCGGGCCCTAGGGGTGGCTACACCTTC
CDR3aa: CASSYSSGPRGGYTF

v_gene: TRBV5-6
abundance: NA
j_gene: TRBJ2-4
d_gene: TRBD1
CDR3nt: TGTGCCAGCAGCAAGGGACAGAAAAACATTCAGTACTTC
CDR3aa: CASSKGQKNIQYF

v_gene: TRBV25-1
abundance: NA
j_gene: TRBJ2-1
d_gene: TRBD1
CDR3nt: TGTGCCAGCAGTGAATACCAGGGGGCAAAGAATGAGCAGTTCTTC
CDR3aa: CASSEYQGAKNEQFF

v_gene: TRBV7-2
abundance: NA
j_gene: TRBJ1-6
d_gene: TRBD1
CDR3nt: TGTGCCAGCAGCTTAGTGGTCGGGGGGACAGGGGACTCACCCCTCCACTTT
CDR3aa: CASSLVVGGTGDSPLHF

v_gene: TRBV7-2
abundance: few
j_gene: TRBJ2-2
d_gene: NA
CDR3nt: TGTGCCAGCAGCAGACAGGTTACCGGGGAGCTGTTTTTT
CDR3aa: CASSRQVTGELFF

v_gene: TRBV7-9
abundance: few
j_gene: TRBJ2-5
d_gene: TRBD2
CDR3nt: TGTGCCAGCAGCCTCACCGGGGGAGGGCAAGAGACCCAGTACTTC
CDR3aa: CASSLTGGGQETQYF

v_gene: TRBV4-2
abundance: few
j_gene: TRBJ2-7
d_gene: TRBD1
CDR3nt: TGTGCCAGCAGCCGCGGACAGGGGGTGAATACCCTTAGCTACGAGCAGTACTTC
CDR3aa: CASSRGQGVNTLSYEQYF

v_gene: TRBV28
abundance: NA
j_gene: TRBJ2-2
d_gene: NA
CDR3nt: TGTGCCAGCAGTTTTGGCAGGTTCCCCGGGGAGCTGTTTTTT
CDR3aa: CASSFGRFPGELFF

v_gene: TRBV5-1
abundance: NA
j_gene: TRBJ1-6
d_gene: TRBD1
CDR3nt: TGCGCCAGCAGCTTGTCGGGACAGGGTGGTTCACCCCTCCACTTT
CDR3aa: CASSLSGQGGSPLHF

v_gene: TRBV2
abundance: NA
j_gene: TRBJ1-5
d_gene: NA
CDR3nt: TGTGCCAGCATGGTCGCGAGAAACAATCAGCCCCAGCATTTT
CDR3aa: CASMVARNNQPQHF

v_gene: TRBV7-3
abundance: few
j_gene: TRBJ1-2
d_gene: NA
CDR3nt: TGTGCCAGCAGCTTAATTATTTGGGCAGGGTCGGCTGGCTACACCTTC
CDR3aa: CASSLIIWAGSAGYTF

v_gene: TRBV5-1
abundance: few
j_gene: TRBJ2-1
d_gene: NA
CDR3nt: TGCGCCAGCAGCTTGGAGCTAGCTTCTCGGAATGAGCAGTTCTTC
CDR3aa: CASSLELASRNEQFF

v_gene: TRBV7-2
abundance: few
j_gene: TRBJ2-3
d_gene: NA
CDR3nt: TGTGCCAGCAGCTTAGCAGCGGGGACATCCACAGATACGCAGTATTTT
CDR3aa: CASSLAAGTSTDTQYF

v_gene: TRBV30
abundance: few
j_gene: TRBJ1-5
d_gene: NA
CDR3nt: TGTGCCTGGAGTGACAGCCAGGATCAGCCCCAGCATTTT
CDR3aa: CAWSDSQDQPQHF

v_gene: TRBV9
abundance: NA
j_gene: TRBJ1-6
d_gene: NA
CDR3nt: TGTGCCAGCAGCGTAGGGGCCCCCTATAATTCACCCCTCCACTTT
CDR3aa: CASSVGAPYNSPLHF

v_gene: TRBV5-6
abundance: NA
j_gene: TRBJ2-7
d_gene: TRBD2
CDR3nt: TGTGCCAGCAGCTTGGCCGGGGAGGGTGACAACGAGCAGTACTTC
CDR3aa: CASSLAGEGDNEQYF

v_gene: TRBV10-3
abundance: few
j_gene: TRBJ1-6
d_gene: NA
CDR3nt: TGTGCCACCCAAAACTGGAATTCACCCCTCCACTTT
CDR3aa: CATQNWNSPLHF

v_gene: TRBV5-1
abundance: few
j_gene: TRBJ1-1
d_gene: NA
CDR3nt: TGCGCCAGCAGCTTGGTATCGGGAGACACTGAAGCTTTCTTT
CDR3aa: CASSLVSGDTEAFF

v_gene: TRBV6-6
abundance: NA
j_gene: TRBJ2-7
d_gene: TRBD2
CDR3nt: TGTGCCAGCACCCCCCGGACTAGCGGGGGGGCTCGTCACTTC
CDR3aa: CASTPRTSGGARHF

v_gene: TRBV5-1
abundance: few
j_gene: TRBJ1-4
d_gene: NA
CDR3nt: TGCGCCAGCAGCTTACAGGGAGTGAATGAAAAACTGTTTTTT
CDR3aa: CASSLQGVNEKLFF

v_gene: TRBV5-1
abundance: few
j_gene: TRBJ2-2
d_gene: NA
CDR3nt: TGCGCCAGCAGAGCGCAAGGGGAGCTGTTTTTT
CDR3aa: CASRAQGELFF

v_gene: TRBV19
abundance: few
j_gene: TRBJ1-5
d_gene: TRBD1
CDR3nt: TGTGCCAGTAGTGGACAGGGGAACAATCAGCCCCAGCATTTT
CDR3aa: CASSGQGNNQPQHF

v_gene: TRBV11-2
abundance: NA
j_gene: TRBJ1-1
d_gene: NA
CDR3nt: TGTGCCAGCAGCTTAGTCCCGAGATTGAACACTGAAGCTTTCTTT
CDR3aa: CASSLVPRLNTEAFF

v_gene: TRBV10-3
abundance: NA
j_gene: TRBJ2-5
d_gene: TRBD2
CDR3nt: TGTGCCATCAGTGCTAACGGGGGGGCCGGGGAGACCCAGTACTTC
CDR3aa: CAISANGGAGETQYF

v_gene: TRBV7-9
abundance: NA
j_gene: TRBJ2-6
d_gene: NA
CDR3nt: TGTGCCAGCACAAAAACCCGGGAAAACATGCCAGTCCTGACTTTC
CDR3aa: CASTKTRENMPVLTF

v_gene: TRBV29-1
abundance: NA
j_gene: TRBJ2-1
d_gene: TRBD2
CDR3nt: TGCAGCGTTGAAGATCCCCCAGCGGGGCACTCCTACAATGAGCAGTTCTTC
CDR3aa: CSVEDPPAGHSYNEQFF

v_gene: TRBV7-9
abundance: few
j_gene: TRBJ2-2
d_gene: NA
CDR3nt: TGTGCCAGCAGCCCTATGGGAGATAACACCGGGGAGCTGTTTTTT
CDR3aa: CASSPMGDNTGELFF

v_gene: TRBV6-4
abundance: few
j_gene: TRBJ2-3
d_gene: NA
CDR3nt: TGTGCCAGCAGTGACCCCTCCGATACGCAGTATTTT
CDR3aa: CASSDPSDTQYF

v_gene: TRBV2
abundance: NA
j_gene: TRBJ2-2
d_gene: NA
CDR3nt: TGTGCCAGCAGTGGACGTGGGGGCAACACCGGGGAGCTGTTTTTT
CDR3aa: CASSGRGGNTGELFF

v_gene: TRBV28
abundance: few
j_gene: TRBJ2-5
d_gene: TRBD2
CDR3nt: TGTGCCAGCAGCAGCCCGGGGGGGTTAGAGACCCAGTACTTC
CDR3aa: CASSSPGGLETQYF

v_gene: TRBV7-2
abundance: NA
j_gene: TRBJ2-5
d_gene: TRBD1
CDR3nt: TGTGCCAGCAGCTTATTGTCCTCGACAGGGGGCCTACAAGAGACCCAGTACTTC
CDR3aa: CASSLLSSTGGLQETQYF

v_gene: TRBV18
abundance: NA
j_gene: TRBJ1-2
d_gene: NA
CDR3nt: TGTGCCAGCTCACCAGGAGCAGATAACTATGGCTACACCTTC
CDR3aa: CASSPGADNYGYTF

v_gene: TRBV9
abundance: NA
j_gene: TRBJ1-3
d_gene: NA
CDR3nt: TGTGCCAGCAGCGAAACAGAGACTGGAAACACCATATATTTT
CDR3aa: CASSETETGNTIYF

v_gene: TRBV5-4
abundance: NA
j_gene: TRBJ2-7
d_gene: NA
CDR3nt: TGTGCCAGCAGTTCCGGGACTCGAAGCTCCTACGAGCAGTACTTC
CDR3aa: CASSSGTRSSYEQYF